The 27 T cell receptor beta chains below come from one sample, sequenced in a study of T cells after yellow fever vaccination. TCRdb itself ran the 5' RACE reads through MiXCR, one entry per CDR3 protein. The data contain 200,000 to 300,000 distinct CDR3 sequences, less than 7.5% of them singletons. This material consisted of CD4+ T cells sorted from PBMCs, taken on the day of the yellow fever booster vaccination. The source is a man aged 25 to 40 who received the YFV17D yellow fever vaccine.

This clonotype was observed a handful of times. J is TRBJ2-7 and V is TRBV28; TRBD2 is a possible D gene (7 bases). V shed 7 bases and J shed 0 bases, with 16 bases lying between them. Germline CDR1 MDHEN, CDR2 SYDVKM. The CDR3 contains 15 residues. The CDR3 nucleotides are TGTGCCAGCACGGGGGGCGGGATGAGCTCCTACGAGCAGTACTTC. As protein: CASTGGGMSSYEQYF. Full variable domain (remainder filled in from reference TRBV28 and TRBJ2-7): DVKVTQSSRYLVKRTGEKVFLECVQDMDHENMFWYRQDPGLGLRLIYFSYDVKMKEKGDIPEGYSVSREKKERFSLILESASTNQTSMYLCASTGGGMSSYEQYFGPGTRLTVT.

V gene TRBV20-1 combines with J gene TRBJ2-7, with TRBD1 as a possible D gene (6 bases). The ends were cut back, 3 bases at V and 1 base at J, with 16 bases in the middle. The CDR3 consists of 15 residues. Germline V gene data show CDR1 as DFQATT and CDR2 as SNEGSKA (reference sequence). CDR3 in amino acids: CSASPHGGESYEQYF. DNA of the CDR3: TGCAGTGCTAGTCCTCATGGGGGCGAGTCCTACGAGCAGTACTTC.

This clonotype occurred a few times. The chain carries TRBV2 and TRBJ2-5; D remains unclear. V lost 10 bases and J 0 bases, leaving 15 bases between the germline ends. The CDR3 runs 14 residues. Germline CDR1 reads SNHLY; CDR2 reads FYNNEI. The CDR3 sequence: CAILRTEYQETQYF. CDR3 coding DNA: TGTGCCATCCTGAGGACGGAGTACCAAGAGACCCAGTACTTC. The full variable domain, in which reference TRBV2 and TRBJ2-5 provide the parts outside the CDR3, is EPEVTQTPSHQVTQMGQEVILRCVPISNHLYFYWYRQILGQKVEFLVSFYNNEISEKSEIFDDQFSVERPDGSNFTLKIRSTKLEDSAMYFCAILRTEYQETQYFGPGTRLLVL.

In this sample, this clonotype turned up a few times. V usage is TRBV7-9 and J usage is TRBJ1-4, with D possibly being TRBD1 (5 bases). V shed 4 bases and J shed 3 bases, with 6 bases lying between them. The CDR3 has 13 amino acids. Germline V gives CDR1 SEHNR, CDR2 FQNEAQ (reference sequence). CDR3 region: CASSWGPNEKLFF. The CDR3, as DNA: TGTGCCAGCAGCTGGGGACCTAATGAAAAACTGTTTTTT. Full variable domain (remainder filled in from reference TRBV7-9 and TRBJ1-4): DTGVSQNPRHKITKRGQNVTFRCDPISEHNRLYWYRQTLGQGPEFLTYFQNEAQLEKSRLLSDRFSAERPKGSFSTLEIQRTEQGDSAMYLCASSWGPNEKLFFGSGTQLSVL.

The rearrangement uses TRBV10-3 and TRBJ2-1; possibly TRBD1 for D (5 bases). The germline V and J ends were trimmed by 6 bases and 8 bases, with 20 bases remaining between them. The germline gives CDR1 ENHRY, CDR2 SYGVKD. The CDR3 is 15 residues long. The DNA for the CDR3 is TGTGCCATCAGCACCACAGGCAGCAGGGTCGATGAGCAGTTCTTC. It yields the protein CAISTTGSRVDEQFF.

This sequence joins TRBV5-1 and TRBJ2-7, with 10 bases aligning to TRBD2. The CDR3 loop spans 17 amino acids. The V gene's germline CDR1 is SGHRS and CDR2 YFSETQ. The V and J ends lost 2 bases and 0 bases, in that order; junction bases with no gene match: 8. The CDR3 DNA is TGCGCCAGCAGCTTACCGGGACTAGCGAGACACTCCTACGAGCAGTACTTC. It yields the protein CASSLPGLARHSYEQYF.

This clonotype was seen many times. CDR3 nucleotides: TGTGCCAGCAGCGTCAGGGGGGAAGAGACCCAGTACTTC. Its protein product is CASSVRGEETQYF. The chain uses TRBV9 and TRBJ2-5, with D perhaps matching TRBD1 (7 bases). V gave up 2 bases and J gave up 3 bases, with 8 bases separating them. In germline, CDR1 is SGDLS, CDR2 YYNGEE. The CDR3 totals 13 residues. Complete variable domain (other parts from reference TRBV9 and TRBJ2-5): DSGVTQTPKHLITATGQRVTLRCSPRSGDLSVYWYQQSLDQGLQFLIQYYNGEERAKGNILERFSAQQFPDLHSELNLSSLELGDSALYFCASSVRGEETQYFGPGTRLLVL.

V gene TRBV12-3 or TRBV12-4 combines with J gene TRBJ1-1, with 8 bases matching TRBD1. CDR3 length equals 11 residues. The junction had 7 bases not matched to a gene; V was cut back by 6 bases and J by 13 bases. The CDR3 loop is CASSSTGTGFF. CDR3 nucleotide sequence: TGTGCCAGCAGCTCGACAGGGACAGGTTTCTTT.

CDR3 residues: CAIGTDPNYGYTF. The DNA for the CDR3 is TGTGCCATCGGGACGGACCCTAACTATGGCTACACCTTC. The gene calls are TRBV10-3 and TRBJ1-2; D is perhaps TRBD1 (5 bases). This CDR3 spans 13 amino acids. The ends were cut back, 8 bases at V and 0 bases at J, with 10 bases in the middle. Germline V gives CDR1 ENHRY, CDR2 SYGVKD.

This sequence joins TRBV5-5 and TRBJ2-7; 11 bases are a match to TRBD2. The CDR3 runs to 16 residues. Germline values: CDR1 SGHKS, CDR2 YYEKEE (reference sequence). After removal of 5 bases from V and 7 bases from J, the junction contained 14 bases not matched to a gene. The CDR3 bases are TGTGCCAGCAGTTCGTCCGGGACTAGCGGAGATAGGGAGCAGTACTTC. Amino acids: CASSSSGTSGDREQYF.

The chain recombines TRBV7-2 with TRBJ2-1; D is possibly TRBD2 (5 bases). Trimming shortened V by 5 bases and J by 7 bases, and 18 bases separated the two germline ends. Germline V CDR1 and CDR2: SGHTA, FQGNSA. There are 15 residues in the CDR3. The CDR3 sequence: CASSGRVMLANEQFF. The DNA of the CDR3 is TGTGCCAGCAGCGGCCGAGTTATGTTAGCGAATGAGCAGTTCTTC.

The rearrangement uses TRBV28 and TRBJ2-1; D not resolved. Germline CDR1 reads MDHEN; CDR2 reads SYDVKM. The V end lost 8 bases, the J end lost 3 bases, and 5 bases lay between the germline ends. The CDR3 consists of 11 residues. The CDR3 sequence: CASHLYNEQFF. The CDR3, as DNA: TGTGCCAGCCACCTCTACAATGAGCAGTTCTTC.

The rearrangement uses TRBV20-1 and TRBJ2-4; a possible D gene is TRBD1 (6 bases). The CDR3 extends over 14 amino acids. Germline V gene lookup returns CDR1 DFQATT and CDR2 SNEGSKA (reference sequence). The germline V and J ends were trimmed by 5 bases and 9 bases, with 20 bases remaining between them. The CDR3 sequence is CSARDITQEVIQYF. The CDR3, as DNA: TGCAGTGCTCGGGACATCACTCAGGAAGTCATTCAGTACTTC.

This chain connects TRBV29-1 to TRBJ2-2; a possible D gene is TRBD2 (5 bases). CDR3 length: 14 residues. CDR1 is SQVTM and CDR2 is ANQGSEA in the germline V gene. V was cut by 4 bases and J by 0 bases, with 9 bases left in between. The CDR3 DNA is TGCAGCGTTGCCAAGCGGTCGAACACCGGGGAGCTGTTTTTT. Translating it yields CSVAKRSNTGELFF.

This clonotype was counted a few times. The chain combines TRBV7-2 with TRBJ2-7, with D uncertain. The V end lost 1 base, the J end lost 4 bases, and 14 bases lay between the germline ends. The CDR3 is made up of 15 amino acids. The germline V gene encodes CDR1 SGHTA and CDR2 FQGNSA. As DNA, the CDR3 is TGTGCCAGCAGCTTAGGCGCACACCCCGGTTACGAGCAGTACTTC. Translating it yields CASSLGAHPGYEQYF. The whole variable domain, filled in from reference TRBV7-2 and TRBJ2-7, reads GAGVSQSPSNKVTEKGKDVELRCDPISGHTALYWYRQSLGQGLEFLIYFQGNSAPDKSGLPSDRFSAERTGGSVSTLTIQRTQQEDSAVYLCASSLGAHPGYEQYFGPGTRLTVT.

This clonotype came up many times. The chain uses TRBV19 and TRBJ2-2, with D perhaps matching TRBD1 (6 bases). CDR3 length: 15 amino acids. Germline V gene lookup returns CDR1 LNHDA and CDR2 SQIVND (reference sequence). Deletions cut 0 bases from V and 1 base from J, with 6 bases between. DNA of the CDR3: TGTGCCAGTAGTATAGACAGGGGGAACACCGGGGAGCTGTTTTTT. Its protein product is CASSIDRGNTGELFF.

This clonotype showed up many times. The chain recombines TRBV11-2 with TRBJ2-2; 7 positions match TRBD1. V was pared by 5 bases and J by 5 bases, with 11 bases of the junction left unmatched. CDR3 length: 16 amino acids. Germline V CDR1 and CDR2: SGHAT, FQNNGV. The CDR3 nucleotides are TGTGCCAGCAGCGCAGCCGGGACAGTGAGGACCGGGGAGCTGTTTTTT. This gives the protein CASSAAGTVRTGELFF.

The chain links TRBV7-2 to TRBJ1-1; D is unresolved. Germline V gene data show CDR1 as SGHTA and CDR2 as FQGNSA. This CDR3 has 15 residues. The V end lost 2 bases, the J end lost 0 bases, and 10 bases lay between the germline ends. As DNA, the CDR3 is TGTGCCAGCAGCTTAATGGGGTTGGTGAACACTGAAGCTTTCTTT. Translated, it gives CASSLMGLVNTEAFF.

This clonotype occurred a few times. The CDR3 nucleotides are TGTGCCAGCAGCCGAAAAATTAGCGGGGACAGCTCCTACAATGAGCAGTTCTTC. This codes for CASSRKISGDSSYNEQFF. The chain recombines TRBV4-2 with TRBJ2-1; D is possibly TRBD2 (8 bases). V lost 4 bases, J lost 0 bases, and 19 bases lay in between. CDR1 and CDR2 from the germline V gene are LGHNA and YNFKEQ. The CDR3 extends over 18 amino acids.

This clonotype occurred many times. CDR3 in DNA: TGCAGTGCCTCCTCTTCACGCGAGCAGTACTTC. This gives the protein CSASSSREQYF. The chain has TRBV20-1 and TRBJ2-7; D unclear. Germline assignment: CDR1 DFQATT and CDR2 SNEGSKA (reference sequence). V was cut by 6 bases and J by 6 bases, with 12 bases left in between. The CDR3 totals 11 residues.

This sequence joins TRBV27 and TRBJ1-6; a possible D gene is TRBD1 (5 bases). Per germline, CDR1 MNHEY and CDR2 SMNVEV (reference sequence). Trimming stripped 2 bases from V and 0 bases from J, with 11 bases between. This CDR3 comprises 17 residues. The CDR3: CASSLGKGSSYNSPLHF. The CDR3 coding sequence is TGTGCCAGCAGTTTAGGGAAGGGGAGCTCCTATAATTCACCCCTCCACTTT.

V gene TRBV20-1 combines with J gene TRBJ2-3; 13 nucleotides agree with TRBD2. J gave up 5 bases and V 6 bases, and 8 bases lay outside the gene matches. In germline, CDR1 is DFQATT, CDR2 SNEGSKA (reference sequence). The CDR3 has 15 residues. In nucleotides, the CDR3 is TGCAGTGCCTCGGGACTAGCGGGGCGGGGAGATACGCAGTATTTT. Protein product: CSASGLAGRGDTQYF.

This clonotype was observed many times. This CDR3 reads CASSLGGAGRNNEQFF. The CDR3 nucleotides read TGTGCCAGCAGTTTAGGGGGTGCAGGGCGGAACAATGAGCAGTTCTTC. This chain connects TRBV27 to TRBJ2-1; D possibly uses TRBD1 or TRBD2 (5 bases each). Deletions cut 2 bases from V and 5 bases from J, with 16 bases between. The CDR3 is 16 residues long. Germline V CDR1 and CDR2: MNHEY, SMNVEV (reference sequence).

There are many counts of this clonotype. The chain has TRBV20-1 and TRBJ2-1, with D perhaps TRBD2 (5 bases). The V gene lost 6 bases and the J gene lost 6 bases, with 21 bases spanning the gap. The CDR3 is made up of 15 amino acids. Germline V CDR1 and CDR2: DFQATT, SNEGSKA (reference sequence). CDR3 bases: TGCAGTGCCGCACCTACCACTAGAGTTGGCAATGAGCAGTTCTTC. Amino acid sequence: CSAAPTTRVGNEQFF.

This clonotype has a count of ten or more. This chain's CDR3 is CASSLVLDREHISGNTIYF. DNA of the CDR3: TGCGCCAGCAGCTTGGTTTTGGACAGGGAACATATCTCTGGAAACACCATATATTTT. The V call is TRBV5-1, the J call TRBJ1-3, with 8 bases aligning to TRBD1. V lost 0 bases and J lost 0; bases outside the gene matches: 11. Germline CDR1 and CDR2: SGHRS and YFSETQ. The CDR3 contains 19 residues. Based on the CDR3 plus reference TRBV5-1 and TRBJ1-3, the full variable domain is KAGVTQTPRYLIKTRGQQVTLSCSPISGHRSVSWYQQTPGQGLQFLFEYFSETQRNKGNFPGRFSGRQFSNSRSEMNVSTLELGDSALYLCASSLVLDREHISGNTIYFGEGSWLTVV.

This clonotype occurred a few times. The chain is built from TRBV7-9 and TRBJ2-7; 8 bases map to TRBD1. V was clipped by 5 bases and J by 0 bases; unmatched bases: 3. Germline values: CDR1 SEHNR, CDR2 FQNEAQ (reference sequence). The CDR3 spans 14 residues. CDR3: CASSTDRASYEQYF. CDR3 nucleotides: TGTGCCAGCAGCACGGACAGGGCCTCCTACGAGCAGTACTTC.

This CDR3 reads CASRGPPSVSYNEQFF. CDR3 DNA: TGTGCCAGCAGAGGCCCCCCTAGCGTCTCCTACAATGAGCAGTTCTTC. This rearrangement joins TRBV6-1 to TRBJ2-1, with D perhaps matching TRBD2 (6 bases). CDR3 length equals 16 residues. The germline gives CDR1 MNHNS, CDR2 SASEGT. The germline V and J ends were trimmed by 6 bases and 0 bases, with 15 bases remaining between them.